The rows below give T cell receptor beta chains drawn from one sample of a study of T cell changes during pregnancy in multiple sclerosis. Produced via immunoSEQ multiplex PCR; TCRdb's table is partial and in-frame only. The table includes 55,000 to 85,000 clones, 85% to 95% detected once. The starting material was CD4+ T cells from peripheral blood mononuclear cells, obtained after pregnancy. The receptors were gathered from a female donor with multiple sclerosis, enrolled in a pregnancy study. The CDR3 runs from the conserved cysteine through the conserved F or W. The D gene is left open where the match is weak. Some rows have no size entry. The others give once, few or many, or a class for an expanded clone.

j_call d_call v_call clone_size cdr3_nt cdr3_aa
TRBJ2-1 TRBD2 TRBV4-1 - TGCGCCAGCAGCCAAGAGTTAGCGGGAGGGCCCCTCAATGAGCAGTTCTTC CASSQELAGGPLNEQFF
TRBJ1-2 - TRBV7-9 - TGTGCCAGCAGCCGACAGGTTCGTGGCTACACCTTC CASSRQVRGYTF
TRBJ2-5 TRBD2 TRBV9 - TGTGCCAGCAGCGTAGGGGCGGGGGGGCCGGAAGAGACCCAGTACTTC CASSVGAGGPEETQYF
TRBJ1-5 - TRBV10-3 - TGTGCCATCAGTGTTGGGACAAGTGGGGATCAGCCCCAGCATTTT CAISVGTSGDQPQHF
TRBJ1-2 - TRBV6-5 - TGTGCCAGCAGTTATCGGGGAACCTATGGCTACACCTTC CASSYRGTYGYTF
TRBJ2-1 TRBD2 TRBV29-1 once TGCAGCGTTGAAGACGGGATAGCGGGAGGAGGTGAGCAGTTCTTC CSVEDGIAGGGEQFF
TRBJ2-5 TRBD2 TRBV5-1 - TGCGCCAGCAGCTCCCCCCAGAGCGGGGGGCGAGAGACCCAGTACTTC CASSSPQSGGRETQYF
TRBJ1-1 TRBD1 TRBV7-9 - TGTGCCAGCAGCTTAGGGGAGACAGGGCGGAACACTGAAGCTTTCTTT CASSLGETGRNTEAFF
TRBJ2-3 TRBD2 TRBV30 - TGTGCCTGGAGCCGGGGGAGGGCCCTCTGGGGGGAAGATACGCAGTATTTT CAWSRGRALWGEDTQYF
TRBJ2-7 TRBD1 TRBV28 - TGTGCCAGCAGTCCTATAGGAGGACAGGTGTCCTACGAGCAGTACTTC CASSPIGGQVSYEQYF
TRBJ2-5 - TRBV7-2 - TGTGCCAGCAGCTTAGTCAGGGGACAAGAGACCCAGTACTTC CASSLVRGQETQYF
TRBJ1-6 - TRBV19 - TGTGCCAGTAGTATGTGGACAGACAATTCACCCCTCCACTTT CASSMWTDNSPLHF
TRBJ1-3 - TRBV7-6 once TGTGCCAGCAGCGGACGATCGGGGGTTTGGGGTGGAAACACCATATATTTT CASSGRSGVWGGNTIYF
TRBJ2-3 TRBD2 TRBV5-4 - TGTGCCAGCAGCCTTGGACTAGGCGGCACAGATACGCAGTATTTT CASSLGLGGTDTQYF
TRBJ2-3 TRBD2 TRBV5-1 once TGCGCCAGCAGCCCCCGTAGACTAGCGGGAGGGGGTCTCCCAGATACGCAGTATTTT CASSPRRLAGGGLPDTQYF
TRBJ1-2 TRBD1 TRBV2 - TGTGCCAGCAGTTCCGGGACAGGTCCTTATGGCTACACCTTC CASSSGTGPYGYTF
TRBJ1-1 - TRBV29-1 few TGCAGCGTTTCAGGGGTCCTGAACACTGAAGCTTTCTTT CSVSGVLNTEAFF
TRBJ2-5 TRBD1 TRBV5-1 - TGCGCCAGCAGCAATTCACAGGGGCGACAGACCCAGTACTTC CASSNSQGRQTQYF
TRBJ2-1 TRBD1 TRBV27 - TGTGCCAGCAGTGCCCACAGGGGTCCCTACAATGAGCAGTTCTTC CASSAHRGPYNEQFF
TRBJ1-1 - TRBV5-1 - TGCGCCAGCAGCCGGGGGGTAGAGAACACTGAAGCTTTCTTT CASSRGVENTEAFF
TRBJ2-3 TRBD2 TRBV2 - TGTGCCAGCAAAGGCGGGGGGCCGACAGATACGCAGTATTTT CASKGGGPTDTQYF
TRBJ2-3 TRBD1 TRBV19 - TGTGCCAGTAGGACCGGGACAGACACAGATACGCAGTATTTT CASRTGTDTDTQYF
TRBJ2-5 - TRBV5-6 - TGTGCCAGCAGCCGGAGAGTAGGATCAGTTGAGACCCAGTACTTC CASSRRVGSVETQYF
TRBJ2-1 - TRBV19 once TGTGCCAGTAGTATAGGGACATACAATGAGCAGTTCTTC CASSIGTYNEQFF
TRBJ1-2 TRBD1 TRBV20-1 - TGCAGTGCTGCAGACAGGGGTGGCTACACCTTC CSAADRGGYTF
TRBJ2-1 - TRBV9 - TGTGCCAGCAGCGCCCCCGTCAATGAGCAGTTCTTC CASSAPVNEQFF